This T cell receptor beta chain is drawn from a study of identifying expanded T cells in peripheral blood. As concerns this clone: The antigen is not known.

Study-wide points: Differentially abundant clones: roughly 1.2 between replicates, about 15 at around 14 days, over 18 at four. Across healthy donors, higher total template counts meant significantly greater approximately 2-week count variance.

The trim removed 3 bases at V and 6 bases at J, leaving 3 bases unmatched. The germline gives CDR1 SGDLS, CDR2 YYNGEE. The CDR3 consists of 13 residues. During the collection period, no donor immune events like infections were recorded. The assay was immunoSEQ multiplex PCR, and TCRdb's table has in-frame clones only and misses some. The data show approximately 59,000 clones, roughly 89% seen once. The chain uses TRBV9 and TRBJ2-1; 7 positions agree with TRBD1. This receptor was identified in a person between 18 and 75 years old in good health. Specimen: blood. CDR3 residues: CASSAGTVNEQFF. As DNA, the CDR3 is TGTGCCAGCAGCGCGGGGACAGTCAATGAGCAGTTCTTC.